Listed below are T cell receptor beta chains from one sample, sequenced in a study of shared clonotypes between healthy human individuals. Produced via immunoSEQ multiplex PCR; TCRdb's table is partial and in-frame only. The top ten hold roughly 0.13% of the sample, which has approximately 2.4 million clones, around 95% seen once. The sequenced material came from naive CD4+ T cells sorted from blood. The receptors were gathered from a man between 18 and 35 years old in good health. The CDR3 runs from the conserved cysteine through the conserved F or W. A D gene is named only where the DNA matches it firmly. Clone size is shown for a subset of rows, as once, few, many or a class of expanded clone.

TGTGCCAGCAGCGCGGGGGAGCTCTCCTACAATGAGCAGTTCTTC,CASSAGELSYNEQFF,TRBV6-6,TRBJ2-1,TRBD2,NA
TGCGCCAGCAGCTCTTGGACTAGCGGGAGGTACAATGAGCAGTTCTTC,CASSSWTSGRYNEQFF,TRBV5-1,TRBJ2-1,TRBD2,NA
TGTGCCAGCTCACCAGGACAGGGGATTAGCTATGGCTACACCTTC,CASSPGQGISYGYTF,TRBV18,TRBJ1-2,TRBD1,NA
TGTGCCAGCAGCGTAGGACGGGGACTAGCGGGCCGTAGCACAGATACGCAGTATTTT,CASSVGRGLAGRSTDTQYF,TRBV9,TRBJ2-3,TRBD2,NA
TGTGCCAGCAGCTTCCTTGGGATCGGTTGGGGTACTATGAACACTGAAGCTTTCTTT,CASSFLGIGWGTMNTEAFF,TRBV28,TRBJ1-1,NA,once
TGTGCCAGCAGTTTATCGCGAGCTGCGGGGAACTACGAGCAGTACTTC,CASSLSRAAGNYEQYF,TRBV27,TRBJ2-7,NA,NA
TGTGCCAGCAGCAAAGCGGGAGGGCTTCAGCCCCAGCATTTT,CASSKAGGLQPQHF,TRBV21-1,TRBJ1-5,NA,NA
TGTGCCAGCAGTTTAGCGGCCTCAGGGGGCGCGGTTGCTTTCTTT,CASSLAASGGAVAFF,TRBV28,TRBJ1-1,TRBD1,NA
TGTGCCAGCAGTGAACAGACAGTTCTATATGGCTACACCTTC,CASSEQTVLYGYTF,TRBV6-1,TRBJ1-2,NA,few
TGTGCCAGCAGTATAGCGTACGAGCAGTACTTC,CASSIAYEQYF,TRBV2,TRBJ2-7,NA,NA
TGTGCCAGTAGTATCCAGGGGGTGCCCGCCGAGACCCAGTACTTC,CASSIQGVPAETQYF,TRBV19,TRBJ2-5,TRBD1,NA
TGTGCCAGCAGCTTTTTCCCAGGACAGGGGGGCTCCTACGAGCAGTACTTC,CASSFFPGQGGSYEQYF,TRBV7-2,TRBJ2-7,TRBD1,NA
TGTGCCAGCAGTACAGTGGAGGTCGGCCGCTACAATGAGCAGTTCTTC,CASSTVEVGRYNEQFF,TRBV28,TRBJ2-1,NA,few
TGTGCCACCCACAGGGGGCAAGACCAGGCGACCCAGTACTTC,CATHRGQDQATQYF,TRBV7-8,TRBJ2-5,TRBD1,NA
TGTGCCAGCAGCCCTTCGGGGGGGCTGGGAGAGACCCAGTACTTC,CASSPSGGLGETQYF,TRBV7-2,TRBJ2-5,TRBD2,NA
TGTGCCAGCAGTGTAGAGGGAAGCTCCTATAATTCACCCCTCCACTTT,CASSVEGSSYNSPLHF,TRBV2,TRBJ1-6,NA,NA
TGTGCCAGCAGACCCACATGGGGCGCTGGAAACACCATATATTTT,CASRPTWGAGNTIYF,TRBV6-1,TRBJ1-3,NA,NA
TGTGCCAGCAGTGATATAGCGCTATCGTGGGATACGCAGTATTTT,CASSDIALSWDTQYF,TRBV6-1,TRBJ2-3,NA,NA
TGTGCCAGCTTCGGGGGCAGGACAGCCTACGAGCAGTACTTC,CASFGGRTAYEQYF,TRBV28,TRBJ2-7,NA,NA
TGTGCCAGCAGCATAAGAAACACCATATATTTT,CASSIRNTIYF,TRBV28,TRBJ1-3,NA,NA
TGTGCCAGCAGCGGTTCGCCGGGGCGGGATCCTTACGAGCAGTACTTC,CASSGSPGRDPYEQYF,TRBV11-3,TRBJ2-7,NA,NA
TGTGCCAGCAGCCCCCGGCTGGGGGGCGGAAACACCATATATTTT,CASSPRLGGGNTIYF,TRBV9,TRBJ1-3,NA,NA
TGTGCCAGCAGTCTCCTTCGCTATGGCTACACCTTC,CASSLLRYGYTF,TRBV6-1,TRBJ1-2,NA,NA
TGTGCCAGCAGTCAAAATAACTGGTCGGACACTATCTACGAGCAGTACTTC,CASSQNNWSDTIYEQYF,TRBV28,TRBJ2-7,NA,NA
TGCAGCGTTGAACGTTTGGGCAGCCTGTTGTCCTACAATGAGCAGTTCTTC,CSVERLGSLLSYNEQFF,TRBV29-1,TRBJ2-1,NA,NA
TGTGCCAGCTCACCTTACGGGCGGGGGATAAGCTATGGCTACACCTTC,CASSPYGRGISYGYTF,TRBV18,TRBJ1-2,NA,once
TGCAGTGCGACCAGGAACTATGGCTACACCTTC,CSATRNYGYTF,TRBV20-1,TRBJ1-2,NA,NA
TGTGCCAGCAGCTTAGGAGCGGGGGAGATCACAGATACGCAGTATTTT,CASSLGAGEITDTQYF,TRBV7-9,TRBJ2-3,TRBD2,NA
TGTGCCAGCAGTGGTAGGCAGGCCATCTCCTACAATGAGCAGTTCTTC,CASSGRQAISYNEQFF,TRBV6-1,TRBJ2-1,NA,NA
TGCGCCAGCAGCTTGGGTGCAGGATTGAACACTGAAGCTTTCTTT,CASSLGAGLNTEAFF,TRBV5-1,TRBJ1-1,NA,NA
TGCGCCAGCAGCTCCCCGGACTTCTACAATGAGCAGTTCTTC,CASSSPDFYNEQFF,TRBV5-1,TRBJ2-1,NA,once
TGCGCCAGCAGCTTCCTCCGACAGGGAAGTAATGAGCAGTTCTTC,CASSFLRQGSNEQFF,TRBV5-1,TRBJ2-1,TRBD1,NA
TGTGCCACCCTCTTAAACCGGGGGGCGGTGGGCTACACCTTC,CATLLNRGAVGYTF,TRBV10-3,TRBJ1-2,NA,NA
TGTGCCTGGGCAACAGGGAATTCACCCCTCCACTTT,CAWATGNSPLHF,TRBV30,TRBJ1-6,NA,NA
TGTGCCAGCAGCTCTACAGGGACCTCCCACGAGCAGTACTTC,CASSSTGTSHEQYF,TRBV9,TRBJ2-7,NA,NA
TGTGCCAGCAGCTTAGCGTCAGGGTTTTCTAAGACAGTTGTCGAGCAGTACTTC,CASSLASGFSKTVVEQYF,TRBV7-9,TRBJ2-7,NA,NA